This paragraph reports one TCR beta chain. This clonotype showed up many times. Which antigen it targets is not known. Qualities for individual bases were not recorded, and no much larger clone is one base off. TCR beta CDR3 regions were amplified from RNA transcripts for repertoire sequencing. The first round was an RT-PCR using HTBI primers with the Qiagen OneStep RT-PCR kit, and this first round was followed by a second-round multiplex PCR, then size selection and purification. Libraries were sequenced paired-end with 100 bp reads on an Illumina HiSeq2000. In the original analysis: SOAPnuke was used for read processing, and reads with adapters, uncalled bases, a mean Phred below 15, or no exact constant-primer or identifier match were discarded. COPE v1.2.5 was used to merge high-quality paired reads. Clonotypes were defined as unique nucleotide sequences and were aligned to IMGT TRB V, D and J references using MiTCR v1.1. The analysis was limited to V-J combinations with a frequency above 0.0001, which together covered 99.2% of the repertoires. For each V-J combination, a TCR clonal expansion and chaos score was defined as F50 clonal expansion divided by the chaos observed in the TCRdist matrix. Welch's t-statistics and random forest were used to narrow the features down to over ten V-J combinations, which were then fed into a naive Bayes classifier. Thyroid-blood repertoire similarity was quantified with the Morisita-Horn index. TCRdb passed the public sequencing reads through fastp at Q25 and MiXCR, retaining productive beta sequences. Each record represents a unique CDR3 protein, reported with the most common genes and DNA among its rows. In this record, the V and J calls reflect TCRdb's handling and not the investigators' own analysis. The sample table records 600,000 to 650,000 distinct CDR3 sequences; 20% to 25% of these occur just once. The ten largest make up roughly 6.9% of the sample.

A patient counted as having stable hyperthyroidism if there was no progression to ophthalmopathy within 18 months of follow-up. Patients with hyperthyroidism were aged 18 to 65 years, had been newly diagnosed, and had a disease duration of less than 2 months. Patients were excluded if they had other autoimmune diseases, uncontrolled infections, pregnancy or lactation. Clinical symptoms, serum thyroxine, TRAb, thyroid ultrasound and orbital computed tomography formed the basis of the diagnosis. PBMCs were isolated from about 9 ml of fresh peripheral blood by Ficoll-Paque density gradient centrifugation. Trizol reagent was used to extract the total RNA, and its quality was then checked on an Agilent 2100 Bioanalyzer. The entry originates in a study of Graves' ophthalmopathy and Graves' hyperthyroidism (dated 2018 in TCRdb). In terms of the full investigation: Peripheral blood samples were taken at the time of initial diagnosis, before any treatment was given. The study used signatures of the TCR beta repertoire to tell Graves' ophthalmopathy apart from Graves' hyperthyroidism and to predict which patients would progress to ophthalmopathy. In total, some 130 blood samples were TCR-sequenced: 40 to 45 ophthalmopathy, some 75 hyperthyroidism and some 17 hyperthyroidism-to-ophthalmopathy patients. A discovery set of 95 to 100 patients (more than 40 ophthalmopathy, about 55 stable hyperthyroidism) was enrolled to explore V-J signatures distinguishing ophthalmopathy from hyperthyroidism. An independent validation cohort was composed of 18 hyperthyroidism patients and around 16 patients who later progressed from hyperthyroidism to ophthalmopathy. In several hyperthyroidism patients, the T-cell repertoire of thyroid tissue was compared with the T-cell repertoire of blood. After sampling, hyperthyroidism patients received methimazole starting at 30 mg daily, and ophthalmopathy patients received high-dose intravenous methylprednisolone. The 85 to 100 discovery patients were divided at random into training and test sets in a 7:3 ratio.

What the study reported, not specific to this receptor: In cross-validation, the 13-signature model distinguished ophthalmopathy from stable hyperthyroidism with nearly 90% sensitivity and about 81% specificity, and in the test set the corresponding values were approximately 80% and 75%. Among expanded thyroid clonotypes with frequency above 0.001, most also showed up in blood, which suggests that blood repertoires may reflect the thyroid immune response. Sample size was not statistically predetermined, and group allocation was not concealed from the investigators. In validation, the model predicted ophthalmopathy progression with 70.59% sensitivity and 72.22% specificity; some 13 predicted patients were CT-confirmed with GO in a median of 6.5 months.

There are 16 amino acids in the CDR3, from cysteine to phenylalanine inclusive. Of the read, only the CDR3 DNA is kept; its 48 bases are in frame from base 1. V is shortened by 7 bases, J by 0 bases, and the region joining them spans 18 bases. The germline V gene encodes CDR1 MNHNS and CDR2 SASEGT. The sequenced material came from peripheral blood. This TCR was recovered from a woman aged 18-29 years with stable Graves' hyperthyroidism. Some clones in this sample may be carry-over from other donors' samples. Donor details come from another sample of the same person, matched by shared clones. The sequence joins TRBV6-1 to TRBJ1-2, with TRBD1 perhaps the D gene, on 6 matching bases. CDR3 loop: CASTQDAGAPNYGYTF. The sequenced DNA is TGTGCCAGCACCCAGGACGCAGGGGCCCCTAACTATGGCTACACCTTC.